A few counts support the clone carrying this T cell receptor beta chain. J was trimmed by 0 bases and V by 4 bases; bases with no gene match: 9. Germline V lookup: CDR1 SQVTM, CDR2 ANQGSEA. The CDR3 spans 16 residues. This specimen belongs to a study of blood T cell repertoires in COVID-19. TCRdb's table, derived via immunoSEQ multiplex PCR, lists solely in-frame clones and lacks some. The repertoire holds more than 45,000 clones, with about nine tenths as singletons. This receptor was obtained from a woman of 80 years or more with COVID-19, enrolled during active disease. The sequenced material came from peripheral blood. The V and J genes are TRBV29-1 and TRBJ2-4, with 7 bases identical to TRBD2. CDR3 DNA: TGCAGCGTTGTGTCCCCTAGCGGTGTAGCCAAAAACATTCAGTACTTC. This codes for CSVVSPSGVAKNIQYF.